These 27 T cell receptor beta chains came from one sample sequenced in a study of blood T cell repertoires in COVID-19. Sequencing used immunoSEQ multiplex PCR; TCRdb keeps in-frame clones, though not all of them. The table shows 250,000 to 350,000 clones, with more than 70% occurring only once. Input material: peripheral blood. The receptors stem from a woman aged 25 to 39 with COVID-19, enrolled during active disease.

This clone has only a few counts. The DNA of the CDR3 is TGTGCCAGCAGTTCACATCGACAGGGATGGTCACCCCTCCACTTT. It codes for CASSSHRQGWSPLHF. This sequence joins TRBV27 and TRBJ1-6; 7 bases match TRBD1. The CDR3 totals 15 residues. Germline lookup yields CDR1 MNHEY and CDR2 SMNVEV (reference sequence). V trimming: 4 bases; J trimming: 10 bases; junction bases outside the gene matches: 10.

CDR3 region: CASSGRMVNEQFF. CDR3 bases: TGTGCCAGCAGCGGGAGGATGGTCAATGAGCAGTTCTTC. The genes are TRBV6-4 and TRBJ2-1; 7 nucleotides align to TRBD2. The CDR3 is made up of 13 amino acids. Germline assignment: CDR1 MRHNA and CDR2 SNTAGT. The V and J ends lost 6 bases and 6 bases, in that order; junction bases with no gene match: 5.

V is TRBV18 and J is TRBJ2-1, with TRBD2 identical over 11 bases. The germline V gene has CDR1 KGHSH and CDR2 LQKENI. After removal of 3 bases from V and 6 bases from J, the junction contained 7 bases not matched to a gene. The length of the CDR3 is 16 residues. Here the CDR3 DNA reads TGTGCCAGCTCACCCGTAGCGGGAGGGCCAGGCAATGAGCAGTTCTTC. This gives the protein CASSPVAGGPGNEQFF.

This clone came up a few times. V and J are TRBV24-1 and TRBJ2-1; no definite D call. Trimming stripped 4 bases from V and 3 bases from J, with 6 bases between. The CDR3 has 13 residues. The V gene's germline CDR1 is KGHDR and CDR2 SFDVKD. CDR3 sequence reads: CATSEGNYNEQFF. CDR3 in DNA: TGTGCCACCAGTGAGGGCAACTACAATGAGCAGTTCTTC.

The chain carries TRBV19 and TRBJ2-7, with TRBD1 matching over 9 bases. The CDR3 contains 16 residues. Germline CDR1 and CDR2: LNHDA and SQIVND (reference sequence). Trimming took 3 bases from V and 6 from J; bases not matched to a gene: 12. CDR3 region: CASSIPGDRGKSEQYF. In nucleotides, the CDR3 is TGTGCCAGTAGTATTCCGGGTGACAGGGGGAAATCCGAGCAGTACTTC.

V gene TRBV28 combines with J gene TRBJ1-6, with 7 bases that match TRBD1. The CDR3 length is 15 residues. Germline loops: CDR1 MDHEN, CDR2 SYDVKM. V was clipped by 1 base and J by 8 bases; unmatched bases: 5. The CDR3 nucleotides are TGTGCCAGCAGTTTATACACAGGGGATGATTCACCCCTCCACTTT. Translated: CASSLYTGDDSPLHF. The full variable domain, completed using reference TRBV28 and TRBJ1-6, is DVKVTQSSRYLVKRTGEKVFLECVQDMDHENMFWYRQDPGLGLRLIYFSYDVKMKEKGDIPEGYSVSREKKERFSLILESASTNQTSMYLCASSLYTGDDSPLHFGNGTRLTVT.

The chain links TRBV29-1 to TRBJ2-7; 7 positions agree with TRBD1. Germline lookup yields CDR1 SQVTM and CDR2 ANQGSEA. Trimming at V came to 4 bases and at J to 3 bases, leaving 0 bases not matched to a gene. The CDR3 has 11 residues. The CDR3 is CSVGTGYEQYF. The CDR3 nucleotides are TGCAGCGTTGGGACAGGCTACGAGCAGTACTTC.

CDR3 sequence: CASREGTSGSYEQYF. Written as DNA, the CDR3 is TGTGCCAGCAGAGAGGGGACTAGCGGGAGCTACGAGCAGTACTTC. The V and J genes are TRBV2 and TRBJ2-7; 14 bases line up with TRBD2. V shed 6 bases, J shed 3 bases, and the junction held 4 bases outside the gene matches. Germline lookup yields CDR1 SNHLY and CDR2 FYNNEI. The CDR3 runs to 15 residues.

V is TRBV7-9 and J is TRBJ1-2; a possible D gene is TRBD1 (6 bases). V lost 3 bases to trimming and J lost 6 bases, with 17 bases between them. Looked up from germline, CDR1 is SEHNR and CDR2 is FQNEAQ (reference sequence). CDR3 size: 15 residues. The CDR3 reads CASSLAQGGGDGYTF. CDR3 sequence (DNA): TGTGCCAGCAGCTTGGCGCAGGGAGGGGGAGATGGCTACACCTTC.

The gene calls are TRBV19 and TRBJ2-7; 7 nucleotides agree with TRBD2. CDR3 size: 14 residues. Germline CDR1 and CDR2: LNHDA and SQIVND (reference sequence). V shed 5 bases and J 1 base; nucleotides not matched to a gene: 5. The CDR3 DNA sequence: TGTGCCAGTAGTCCTGGACTAGTTTCCTACGAGCAGTACTTC. Residues: CASSPGLVSYEQYF.

The rearrangement links TRBV19 to TRBJ2-2, with 8 bases aligning to TRBD1. The CDR3 spans 16 residues. V was clipped by 5 bases and J by 3 bases; unmatched bases: 8. CDR1 and CDR2 from the germline V gene are LNHDA and SQIVND (reference sequence). Here the CDR3 reads CASSPAGTGDTGELFF. The CDR3 nucleotides read TGTGCCAGTAGTCCAGCCGGGACAGGCGACACCGGGGAGCTGTTTTTT.

The rearrangement uses TRBV15 and TRBJ2-1, with TRBD1 identical over 8 bases. V was pared by 5 bases and J by 6 bases, with 21 bases of the junction left unmatched. This CDR3 has 19 amino acids. The germline V gene has CDR1 LNHNV and CDR2 YYDKDF (reference sequence). The CDR3 reads CATSPFPWTGKGVSNEQFF. The CDR3, as DNA: TGTGCCACCAGCCCCTTCCCCTGGACAGGGAAGGGAGTGAGCAATGAGCAGTTCTTC.

This clone appeared once. The chain uses TRBV27 and TRBJ1-2; TRBD1 matches at 9 bases. CDR3 length equals 16 residues. The germline V gene has CDR1 MNHEY and CDR2 SMNVEV (reference sequence). Unmatched junction bases numbered 12, after V lost 6 bases and J lost 4 bases. The CDR3 DNA follows: TGTGCCAGCAGCCCACCCCTGACAGGGGGGTTCTATGGCTACACCTTC. This translates into CASSPPLTGGFYGYTF.

This clone is a singleton in its sample. The CDR3 DNA is TGTGCCAGCAGCCCAAGCGGGAGGGTCGACGGGGAGCTGTTTTTT. Its protein product is CASSPSGRVDGELFF. The V and J genes are TRBV11-2 and TRBJ2-2, with TRBD2 identical over 10 bases. Germline V gives CDR1 SGHAT, CDR2 FQNNGV. The V and J ends lost 5 bases and 7 bases, in that order; junction bases with no gene match: 7. The CDR3 spans 15 residues.

The chain's CDR3 is CASSFLDRVGTEAFF. The CDR3 nucleotides are TGTGCCAGCAGTTTTCTGGACAGGGTGGGAACTGAAGCTTTCTTT. The chain couples TRBV28 to TRBJ1-1, with 8 bases lining up with TRBD1. There are 15 residues in the CDR3. The V segment lost 3 bases and the J segment 5 bases; nucleotides outside the gene matches: 8. Germline lookup yields CDR1 MDHEN and CDR2 SYDVKM.

In DNA form, the CDR3 reads TGTGCCTGGAGTGTACTGGTAGGGGATTCACCCCTCCACTTT. It translates to CAWSVLVGDSPLHF. The V and J genes are TRBV30 and TRBJ1-6, with D possibly matching TRBD1 (5 bases). Germline CDR1 is GTSNPN and CDR2 is SVGIG (reference sequence). This CDR3 comprises 14 residues. Between the trimmed V and J ends, which lost 0 bases and 8 bases, there was a span of 11 bases.

The chain recombines TRBV5-6 with TRBJ2-1, with TRBD2 matching over 8 bases. V trimming: 4 bases; J trimming: 2 bases; junction bases outside the gene matches: 14. This CDR3 comprises 18 residues. CDR1 and CDR2 from the germline V gene are SGHDT and YYEEEE. The CDR3 is CASSPIRRTSGPYNEQFF. In DNA, the CDR3 is TGTGCCAGCAGCCCGATCCGGAGAACTAGCGGCCCCTACAATGAGCAGTTCTTC. Full variable domain (rest looked up from reference TRBV5-6 and TRBJ2-1): DAGVTQSPTHLIKTRGQQVTLRCSPKSGHDTVSWYQQALGQGPQFIFQYYEEEERQRGNFPDRFSGHQFPNYSSELNVNALLLGDSALYLCASSPIRRTSGPYNEQFFGPGTRLTVL.

This chain connects TRBV28 to TRBJ2-1, with D tentatively TRBD2 (6 bases). From germline, CDR1 is MDHEN and CDR2 SYDVKM. V lost 1 base to trimming and J lost 7 bases, with 17 bases between them. The length of the CDR3 is 16 residues. Here the CDR3 reads CASSLSRAGRRNEQFF. DNA for the CDR3: TGTGCCAGCAGTTTATCGAGGGCGGGGAGGCGGAATGAGCAGTTCTTC.

The rearrangement uses TRBV4-1 and TRBJ2-6; TRBD2 is a possible D gene (5 bases). The germline V gene has CDR1 MGHRA and CDR2 YSYEKL. V was pared by 1 base and J by 0 bases, with 13 bases between. This CDR3 is built from 18 residues. The CDR3 coding sequence is TGCGCCAGCAGCCAAGTCGCGGGCTTCCCCTCTGGGGCCAACGTCCTGACTTTC. It encodes CASSQVAGFPSGANVLTF.

This clone appeared once. V and J are TRBV4-1 and TRBJ2-7, with TRBD1 matching 11 bases. Trimming took 1 base from V and 7 from J; bases not matched to a gene: 6. CDR3 length: 15 residues. CDR1 and CDR2 (germline): MGHRA, YSYEKL. The CDR3 DNA sequence: TGCGCCAGCAGCCAAGGGGACAGGGGGTTCGGAGAGCAGTACTTC. Its protein product is CASSQGDRGFGEQYF.

The chain uses TRBV29-1 and TRBJ2-7; 7 bases are a match to TRBD1. The V segment lost 2 bases and the J segment 0 bases; nucleotides outside the gene matches: 10. Germline CDR1 and CDR2: SQVTM and ANQGSEA. This CDR3 is built from 16 residues. CDR3 amino acids: CSVEWMTGPSSYEQYF. The DNA for the CDR3 is TGCAGCGTTGAATGGATGACAGGGCCAAGCTCCTACGAGCAGTACTTC.

This chain uses TRBV5-1 with TRBJ1-5; tentative D call: TRBD1 (6 bases). There are 15 residues in the CDR3. Germline CDR1 and CDR2: SGHRS and YFSETQ. V lost 5 bases, J lost 2 bases, and 14 bases lay in between. CDR3 nucleotides: TGCGCCAGCAGTCCCCTGTCAGGGGGCAATCAGCCCCAGCATTTT. It yields the protein CASSPLSGGNQPQHF.

The chain uses TRBV6-5 and TRBJ2-1, with TRBD2 matching over 8 bases. CDR1 and CDR2 from the germline V gene are MNHEY and SVGAGI. J lost 6 bases, V lost 2 bases, and 6 bases had no gene match. This CDR3 is built from 15 residues. CDR3 sequence: CASSYTIAGINEQFF. The CDR3 DNA sequence: TGTGCCAGCAGTTACACCATAGCGGGGATCAATGAGCAGTTCTTC.

This clone was seen just once. CDR3 sequence reads: CASSVQRGSNTGELFF. The CDR3 bases are TGTGCCAGCAGCGTCCAGCGGGGGTCGAACACCGGGGAGCTGTTTTTT. J is TRBJ2-2 and V is TRBV9; 8 bases agree with TRBD2. CDR3 length: 16 amino acids. V trimming: 2 bases; J trimming: 0 bases; junction bases outside the gene matches: 3. The germline V gene encodes CDR1 SGDLS and CDR2 YYNGEE.

The chain combines TRBV15 with TRBJ2-3; 11 bases are shared with TRBD2. V shed 5 bases and J 7 bases; nucleotides not matched to a gene: 5. The CDR3 consists of 14 residues. The germline V gene encodes CDR1 LNHNV and CDR2 YYDKDF (reference sequence). The CDR3 DNA reads as TGTGCCACCAGCCTAGCGGGGGGCCGGCATACGCAGTATTTT. Translation: CATSLAGGRHTQYF.

This chain links TRBV6-5 with TRBJ1-2; TRBD1 matches at 9 bases. CDR3 length: 12 amino acids. Trimming at V came to 6 bases and at J to 8 bases, leaving 4 bases not matched to a gene. Germline V gene data show CDR1 as MNHEY and CDR2 as SVGAGI. The chain's CDR3 is CASRQGAGGYTF. The DNA of the CDR3 is TGTGCCAGCAGACAGGGGGCTGGAGGCTACACCTTC.

The CDR3 here is CASSSGYYGYTF. CDR3 bases: TGTGCCAGCAGCTCGGGGTACTATGGCTACACCTTC. The V gene is TRBV6-2 or TRBV6-3, the J gene TRBJ1-2; D gene uncertain. Germline CDR1 is MNHEY and CDR2 is SVGEGT. Trimming took 6 bases from V and 3 from J, leaving 8 bases between them. The CDR3 is 12 residues long.